This T cell receptor beta chain was recorded in a study of liver allograft versus peripheral blood T cells. Study context: What was compared were the T cell receptor repertoires in transplanted livers and those in the peripheral blood of recipients. Whole-study results and caveats: In liver allografts, T cell receptor repertoires reportedly differed from the repertoires found in peripheral blood.

As to this clonotype: What it binds is not known.

This CDR3 has 13 residues. CDR1 is DFQATT, CDR2 SNEGSKA, per germline (reference sequence). Trimming removed 3 bases at V and 1 base at J, with 10 bases between. From the reads, TCRdb called clonotypes with MiXCR, one entry per CDR3 protein. The profile covers approximately 12,000 distinct CDR3 sequences, with about 25% appearing a single time and 1.5% to 2% taken by the ten largest. The genes are TRBV20-1 and TRBJ2-7, with TRBD1 as a possible D gene (6 bases). This receptor was identified in a human patient who had a liver transplant. The graft donor may be the source of some T cells. The CDR3 nucleotides read TGCAGTGCTAGGGACAGTACATCCTACGAGCAGTACTTC. This translates into CSARDSTSYEQYF.